This T cell receptor (beta chain) is drawn from a study of cytomegalovirus exposure and HLA in healthy donors. Study at large: A preliminary data release comprised 70 million to 95 million unique TCRs obtained from HLA-typed donors.

Everyone who donated was a healthy bone marrow donor. Overall study findings and caveats: Only CMV serostatus was available as immune exposure information. Cytomegalovirus status was reportedly diagnosed by the classifier with high sensitivity and specificity.

In germline, CDR1 is MDHEN, CDR2 SYDVKM. V dropped 5 bases and J dropped 4; count of bases not matched to a gene: 12. CDR3 length: 16 amino acids. With respect to this clone: Its target is unknown.

The PCR had 60 Vbeta and 13 Jbeta primers. Generated by immunoSEQ multiplex PCR, the TCRdb table keeps only in-frame clones and is missing some. The sample yields more than 150,000 clones, about 80% seen once. This TCR was recovered from a woman in her 30s in good health and CMV-seronegative. The chain has TRBV28 and TRBJ2-7, with 9 bases that match TRBD1. The sequencing input was PBMCs. CDR3 loop: CASSIIGTGRRYEQYF. The CDR3 DNA is TGTGCCAGCAGTATTATCGGGACAGGGAGACGTTACGAGCAGTACTTC.